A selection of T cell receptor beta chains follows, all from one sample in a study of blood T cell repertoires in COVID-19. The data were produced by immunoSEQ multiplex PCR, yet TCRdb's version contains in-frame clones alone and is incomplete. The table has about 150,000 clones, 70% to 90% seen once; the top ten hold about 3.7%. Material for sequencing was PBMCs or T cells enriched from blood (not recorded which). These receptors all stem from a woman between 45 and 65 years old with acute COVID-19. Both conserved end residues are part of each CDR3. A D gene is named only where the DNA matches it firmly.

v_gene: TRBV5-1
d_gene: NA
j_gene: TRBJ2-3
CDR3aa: CASRANTDTQYF
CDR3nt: TGCGCCAGCAGGGCAAATACAGATACGCAGTATTTT

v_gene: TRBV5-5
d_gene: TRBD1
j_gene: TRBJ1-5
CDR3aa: CASSGGTGSYSNQPQHF
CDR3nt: TGTGCCAGCAGTGGGGGGACAGGGAGTTATAGCAATCAGCCCCAGCATTTT

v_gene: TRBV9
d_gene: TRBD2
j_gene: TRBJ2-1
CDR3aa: CASSVEARAGGNEQFF
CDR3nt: TGTGCCAGCAGCGTAGAGGCTCGGGCGGGAGGGAATGAGCAGTTCTTC

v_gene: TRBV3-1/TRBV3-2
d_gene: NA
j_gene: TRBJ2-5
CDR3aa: CASSQADLGRETQYF
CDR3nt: TGTGCCAGCAGCCAAGCCGACTTGGGGCGAGAGACCCAGTACTTC

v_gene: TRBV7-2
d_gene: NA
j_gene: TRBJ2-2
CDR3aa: CASSLGVGGVTGELFF
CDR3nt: TGTGCCAGCAGCTTAGGGGTCGGCGGTGTGACCGGGGAGCTGTTTTTT

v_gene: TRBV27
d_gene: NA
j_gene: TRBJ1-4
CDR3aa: CASSFATGSVWELFF
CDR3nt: TGTGCCAGCAGTTTCGCGACCGGGTCAGTATGGGAACTGTTTTTT

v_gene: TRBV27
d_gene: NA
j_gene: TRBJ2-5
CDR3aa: CASSLVIAGQETQYF
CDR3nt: TGTGCCAGCAGTTTAGTGATTGCAGGGCAAGAGACCCAGTACTTC

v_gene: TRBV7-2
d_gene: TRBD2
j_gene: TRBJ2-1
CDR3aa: CASSPWEGGGVTYNEQFF
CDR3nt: TGTGCCAGCAGCCCGTGGGAGGGTGGCGGGGTCACCTACAATGAGCAGTTCTTC

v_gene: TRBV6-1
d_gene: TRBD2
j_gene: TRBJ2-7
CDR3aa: CASSEKPTGGRPPYEQYF
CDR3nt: TGTGCCAGCAGTGAAAAACCAACCGGCGGGAGGCCGCCCTACGAGCAGTACTTC

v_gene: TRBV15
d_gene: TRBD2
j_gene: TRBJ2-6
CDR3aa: CATSRAGTGGLGANVLTF
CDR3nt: TGTGCCACCAGCAGAGCAGGGACGGGAGGACTTGGGGCCAACGTCCTGACTTTC

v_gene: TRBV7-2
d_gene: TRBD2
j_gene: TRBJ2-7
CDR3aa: CASRPASGTAYEQYF
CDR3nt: TGTGCCAGCAGGCCCGCTAGCGGAACCGCCTACGAGCAGTACTTC

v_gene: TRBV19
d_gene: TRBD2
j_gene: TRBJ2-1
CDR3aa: CASSIWGGNYNEQFF
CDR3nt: TGTGCCAGTAGTATTTGGGGGGGTAACTACAATGAGCAGTTCTTC

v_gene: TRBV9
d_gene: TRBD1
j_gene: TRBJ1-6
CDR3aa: CASSADRTYNSPLHF
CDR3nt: TGTGCCAGCAGCGCGGACAGGACCTATAATTCACCCCTCCACTTT

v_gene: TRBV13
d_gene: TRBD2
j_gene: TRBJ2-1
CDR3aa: CASTRAGESYNEQFF
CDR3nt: TGTGCCAGCACTAGGGCGGGAGAATCCTACAATGAGCAGTTCTTC

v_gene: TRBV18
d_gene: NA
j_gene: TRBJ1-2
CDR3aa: CASSPEFGQTAYGYTF
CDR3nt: TGTGCCAGCTCACCAGAATTTGGACAGACAGCCTATGGCTACACCTTC